These 9 T cell receptor beta chains were all obtained from the same sample, sequenced in a study of regulatory T cells in long-lasting Graves disease (dated by TCRdb to about 2021). The sample's time point label is to be understood as: newly diagnosed GD, antithyroid drugs for less than 3 months. RNA was extracted from PBMCs in TRIzol for both TCR sequencing and RNA sequencing. Library generation was performed with multiplex PCR. The sequencing machine was an Illumina HiSeq 4000. iRepertoire HTBI primers and Arm-PCR amplification of CDR3 regions were used to construct TCR beta libraries. The public reads were run again by TCRdb, first through fastp at Q25 and then through MiXCR, and only productive beta chains were kept. Rows are unified per CDR3 protein, each entry keeping the most common DNA and genes. The sample data list about 440,000 distinct CDR3 sequences, and about 15% of these were observed just once. The ten largest clones represent 16% of the sample.

This same sample was also taken into another study, of T cells in Graves' hyperthyroidism and ophthalmopathy.

The sample was peripheral blood mononuclear cells (PBMCs), taken at new diagnosis, from a patient treated with antithyroid drugs. The receptors were sampled from a woman between 25 and 40 years old with Graves disease. Donor details come from another sample of the same person, matched by shared clones.

Ten or more counts support this clonotype. The V and J genes are TRBV5-1 and TRBJ1-1, with unresolved D. The V gene lost 6 bases and the J gene lost 5 bases, with 17 bases spanning the gap. Germline V gene sequence: CDR1 SGHRS, CDR2 YFSETQ. The CDR3 loop spans 14 amino acids. CDR3 nucleotides: TGCGCCAGCAACCCCCAGGAAGGACGTACTGAAGCTTTCTTT. Translating gives CASNPQEGRTEAFF.

The CDR3 loop reads CSAAKTGATNEKLFF. Written as DNA, the CDR3 is TGCAGTGCAGCAAAGACGGGGGCAACTAATGAAAAACTGTTTTTT. The chain recombines TRBV20-1 with TRBJ1-4, with D possibly TRBD1 on 5 matching bases. Germline loops: CDR1 DFQATT, CDR2 SNEGSKA (reference sequence). The CDR3 loop spans 15 amino acids. Trimming shortened V by 6 bases and J by 0 bases, and 14 bases separated the two germline ends.

The table lists this clonotype with many counts. This chain joins TRBV28 and TRBJ2-7; D is unresolved. Germline values: CDR1 MDHEN, CDR2 SYDVKM. V was clipped by 5 bases and J by 2 bases, with 4 bases between them. The CDR3 has 11 amino acids. CDR3 coding DNA: TGTGCCAGCAGTGTCCCCTACGAGCAGTACTTC. Translated: CASSVPYEQYF.

In this sample, this clonotype turned up many times. The genes are TRBV7-9 and TRBJ2-3; D perhaps matches TRBD1 (6 bases). The CDR3 extends over 15 amino acids. CDR1 is SEHNR, CDR2 FQNEAQ, per germline (reference sequence). The V and J ends lost 4 bases and 5 bases respectively, with 16 bases between them. This CDR3 is CASSYAGTRLDTQYF. The CDR3 DNA sequence: TGTGCCAGCAGCTACGCCGGGACACGCTTAGATACGCAGTATTTT.

This clonotype was counted only a few times. The chain recombines TRBV20-1 with TRBJ2-7; TRBD2 matches 9 bases. Germline lookup yields CDR1 DFQATT and CDR2 SNEGSKA (reference sequence). The CDR3 has 13 amino acids. The V segment lost 5 bases and the J segment 2 bases; nucleotides outside the gene matches: 4. The CDR3 here is CSALTSGTYEQYF. CDR3 DNA sequence: TGCAGTGCTCTGACTAGCGGAACCTACGAGCAGTACTTC.

This clonotype was observed at least ten times. The rearrangement uses TRBV4-1 and TRBJ2-7; D gene ambiguous. Germline V lookup: CDR1 MGHRA, CDR2 YSYEKL. The CDR3 runs 14 residues. V was trimmed by 2 bases and J by 6 bases, leaving 14 bases between them. Here the CDR3 reads CASSQSGYSIEQYF. The CDR3 DNA reads as TGCGCCAGCAGCCAAAGTGGCTACTCGATCGAGCAGTACTTC.

The chain carries TRBV6-6 and TRBJ1-1; 9 bases are a match to TRBD1. The V gene's germline CDR1 is MNHNY and CDR2 SVGAGI (reference sequence). V lost 0 bases to trimming and J lost 5 bases; unmatched junction nucleotides: 4. CDR3 size: 15 residues. Written as DNA, the CDR3 is TGTGCCAGCAGTTACTCGGACAGGGGTTTTACTGAAGCTTTCTTT. This translates into CASSYSDRGFTEAFF.

This clonotype was picked up a small number of times. The chain links TRBV29-1 to TRBJ1-3; tentatively, D is TRBD1 (6 bases). The germline gives CDR1 SQVTM, CDR2 ANQGSEA. The V end was cut by 3 bases, the J end by 0 bases, with 21 bases between. The CDR3 is 18 amino acids. CDR3 sequence: CSVDRLSPGARSGNTIYF. DNA for the CDR3: TGCAGCGTTGACCGACTAAGCCCAGGGGCGCGCTCTGGAAACACCATATATTTT.

The J gene is TRBJ2-2, the V gene TRBV10-3; possibly TRBD1 for D (5 bases). The CDR3 is 17 amino acids. V shed 0 bases and J shed 1 base, with 12 bases lying between them. Germline CDR1 ENHRY, CDR2 SYGVKD. The DNA of the CDR3 is TGTGCCATCAGTGAGTCGGGAAAGGGGCAGAACACCGGGGAGCTGTTTTTT. Translating it yields CAISESGKGQNTGELFF.